Following are 15 T cell receptor beta chains from one sample sequenced in a study of post-analysis software for immune sequencing data. Libraries were made from TCR beta cDNA, and they carried unique molecular identifiers. TCRdb reprocessed the PCR reads via MiXCR and lists one record per CDR3 protein. Here the sample spans over 150,000 distinct CDR3 sequences, around 36% being singletons. Sequencing used blood, obtained after autologous hematopoietic stem cell transplantation. These receptors were taken from a girl between 10 and 17 years old with multiple sclerosis.

The rearrangement joins TRBV6-2 or TRBV6-3 to TRBJ2-7; D perhaps matches TRBD1 (6 bases). Germline values: CDR1 MNHEY, CDR2 SVGEGT. V dropped 5 bases and J dropped 4 bases, with 9 bases sitting between them. The CDR3 is made up of 12 amino acids. CDR3 bases: TGTGCCAGCAGTAACAGGGTTTACGAGCAGTACTTC. Protein: CASSNRVYEQYF.

The rearrangement links TRBV28 to TRBJ2-3, with D perhaps TRBD1 (6 bases). Between the trimmed V and J ends, which lost 3 bases and 6 bases, there was a span of 16 bases. Germline lookup yields CDR1 MDHEN and CDR2 SYDVKM. The CDR3 covers 15 residues. The CDR3 loop reads CASSLPVTQGDTQYF. In DNA form, the CDR3 reads TGTGCCAGCAGTTTGCCCGTTACCCAGGGGGATACGCAGTATTTT.

V is TRBV7-2 and J is TRBJ2-1; D is uncertain. CDR3 length equals 15 residues. Trimming left V 3 bases short and J 5 bases short, with 14 bases between. CDR1 and CDR2 from the germline V gene are SGHTA and FQGNSA. The CDR3 region is CASSFPAAWNNEQFF. CDR3 coding DNA: TGTGCCAGCAGCTTCCCCGCCGCGTGGAACAATGAGCAGTTCTTC.

This chain connects TRBV13 to TRBJ2-3; D may be TRBD2 (6 bases). Trimming stripped 1 base from V and 0 bases from J, with 14 bases between. Germline V lookup: CDR1 PRHDT, CDR2 FYEKMQ (reference sequence). There are 17 residues in the CDR3. The CDR3, as DNA: TGTGCCAGCAGCTTAGATCGGGACTCCTCTAGCACAGATACGCAGTATTTT. Translation gives CASSLDRDSSSTDTQYF. The full variable domain, rest sourced from reference TRBV13 and TRBJ2-3, is AAGVIQSPRHLIKEKRETATLKCYPIPRHDTVYWYQQGPGQDPQFLISFYEKMQSDKGSIPDRFSAQQFSDYHSELNMSSLELGDSALYFCASSLDRDSSSTDTQYFGPGTRLTVL.

The chain is built from TRBV27 and TRBJ1-4; TRBD1 is a possible D gene (6 bases). This CDR3 has 14 amino acids. Germline V lookup: CDR1 MNHEY, CDR2 SMNVEV (reference sequence). V lost 10 bases and J lost 3, with 15 bases in between. CDR3 coding DNA: TGTGCCACAGCAGCGGGGGCCCCTAATGAAAAACTGTTTTTT. It specifies CATAAGAPNEKLFF.

The V and J genes are TRBV7-2 and TRBJ1-5; D might be TRBD1 (6 bases). The CDR3 covers 16 residues. The germline gives CDR1 SGHTA, CDR2 FQGNSA. The V end lost 2 bases, the J end lost 1 base, and 12 bases lay between the germline ends. The CDR3 sequence: CASSLQGRLSNQPQHF. CDR3 sequence (DNA): TGTGCCAGCAGCTTACAGGGGAGGCTGAGCAATCAGCCCCAGCATTTT.

On this clonotype: A junction end diverges from the germline sequence, so it may reflect a read error. The chain is built from TRBV10-3 and TRBJ1-2; D perhaps matches TRBD1 (5 bases). CDR3 length: 15 residues. CDR1 is ENHRY, CDR2 SYGVKD, per germline. CDR3 coding DNA: TGTGCCGTCAGTGAAGAGAGGCAGGGAAACTATGGCTACACCTTC. Its translation is CAVSEERQGNYGYTF.

The rearrangement joins TRBV9 to TRBJ1-5; D call uncertain. The germline CDR1 and CDR2 sequences are SGDLS and YYNGEE. Trimming stripped 0 bases from V and 4 bases from J, with 11 bases between. The CDR3 runs 15 residues. CDR3 in amino acids: CASSVEGRLNQPQHF. Here the CDR3 DNA reads TGTGCCAGCAGCGTAGAGGGAAGACTAAATCAGCCCCAGCATTTT. Full variable domain (remainder filled in from reference TRBV9 and TRBJ1-5): DSGVTQTPKHLITATGQRVTLRCSPRSGDLSVYWYQQSLDQGLQFLIQYYNGEERAKGNILERFSAQQFPDLHSELNLSSLELGDSALYFCASSVEGRLNQPQHFGDGTRLSIL.

CDR3 sequence reads: CASSPPPPGGCTDTQYF. The CDR3 bases are TGTGCCAGCAGCCCGCCCCCCCCGGGAGGGTGCACAGATACGCAGTATTTT. The chain links TRBV3-1 to TRBJ2-3, with 8 bases matching TRBD2. CDR3 size: 17 residues. Trimming removed 4 bases from V and 1 base from J; junction bases left unmatched: 10. Germline CDR1 LGHDT, CDR2 YNNKEL (reference sequence).

About this clonotype itself: This clone may be a read error of a much larger clone one base away. The rearrangement links TRBV25-1 to TRBJ2-4, with TRBD1 matching 7 bases. CDR1 is MGHDK, CDR2 SYGVNS, per germline. The CDR3 contains 14 residues. The CDR3 DNA reads TGTGTCAGCAGTGAATGGGACAGCCAAAACATTCAGTACTTC. Its translation is CVSSEWDSQNIQYF. Drawing the rest from reference TRBV25-1 and TRBJ2-4, the complete variable domain is EADIYQTPRYLVIGTGKKITLECSQTMGHDKMYWYQQDPGMELHLIHYSYGVNSTEKGDLSSESTVSRIRTEHFPLTLESARPSHTSQYLCVSSEWDSQNIQYFGAGTRLSVL.

This sequence joins TRBV5-6 and TRBJ2-3, with D unclear. CDR3 length: 12 amino acids. V lost 5 bases to trimming and J lost 10 bases, with 14 bases between them. Germline CDR1 reads SGHDT; CDR2 reads YYEEEE. This CDR3 reads CASSQATDAQYF. DNA for the CDR3: TGTGCCAGCAGTCAAGCAACTGATGCGCAGTATTTT. The complete variable domain, with remaining parts taken from reference TRBV5-6 and TRBJ2-3, reads DAGVTQSPTHLIKTRGQQVTLRCSPKSGHDTVSWYQQALGQGPQFIFQYYEEEERQRGNFPDRFSGHQFPNYSSELNVNALLLGDSALYLCASSQATDAQYFGPGTRLTVL.

V usage is TRBV14 and J usage is TRBJ2-1; TRBD2 matches 7 bases. The ends lost 1 base at V and 1 base at J; junction bases unmatched: 10. The germline V gene encodes CDR1 SGHDN and CDR2 FVKESK. The CDR3 totals 18 residues. The CDR3 loop is CASSQGPFLAASYNEQFF. CDR3 sequence (DNA): TGTGCCAGCAGCCAAGGGCCCTTTCTAGCGGCGTCCTACAATGAGCAGTTCTTC.

This clonotype showed up just a few times. V and J are TRBV7-3 and TRBJ2-1, with TRBD2 matching over 7 bases. CDR3 length equals 15 residues. The J segment lost 0 bases and the V segment lost 5 bases, leaving 4 bases of the junction unmatched. CDR1 is SGHTA, CDR2 FQGTGA, per germline. The CDR3 loop reads CASSRSGNSYNEQFF. The DNA of the CDR3 is TGTGCCAGCAGCCGAAGCGGGAACTCCTACAATGAGCAGTTCTTC.

This clonotype was detected a few times. The chain employs TRBV6-5 and TRBJ2-5; 9 bases line up with TRBD1. CDR3 length equals 15 residues. V lost 2 bases to trimming and J lost 4 bases; unmatched junction nucleotides: 5. Germline V gene lookup returns CDR1 MNHEY and CDR2 SVGAGI. CDR3 sequence (DNA): TGTGCCAGCAGTTACCGTAGGACAGGGGCAGAGACCCAGTACTTC. The encoded protein is CASSYRRTGAETQYF.

This sequence joins TRBV11-1 and TRBJ2-1, with 13 positions matching TRBD2. The CDR3 totals 15 residues. V lost 4 bases to trimming and J lost 9 bases; unmatched junction nucleotides: 6. Germline values: CDR1 SGHAT, CDR2 FQDESV (reference sequence). The CDR3, as DNA: TGTGCCAGCAGCTGGACTAGCGGGAGCAGCGGTGAGCAGTTCTTC. This codes for CASSWTSGSSGEQFF.